The next 3 T cell receptor beta chains were all read from a single sample in a study of cytomegalovirus exposure and HLA in healthy donors. A multiplex PCR was run with 60 Vbeta primers and 13 Jbeta primers. The repertoire was sequenced with immunoSEQ multiplex PCR; TCRdb's copy has only in-frame clones and lacks some. Seen here are approximately 170,000 clones, roughly 77% observed once, and the top ten hold about 4.3%. Sequencing was carried out using PBMCs. The receptors come from a man younger than 35 in good health and CMV-seropositive.

The chain has TRBV7-9 and TRBJ2-1; 10 positions agree with TRBD1. The V segment lost 5 bases and the J segment 6 bases; nucleotides outside the gene matches: 7. Per the germline V gene, CDR1 is SEHNR and CDR2 is FQNEAQ (reference sequence). The CDR3 extends over 15 amino acids. The CDR3 is CASSHTGTGVNEQFF. The CDR3 nucleotides read TGTGCCAGCAGCCATACCGGGACAGGGGTCAATGAGCAGTTCTTC.

The CDR3 DNA follows: TGTGCCAGCAGCTTAGATTGGAGTCAAGCTTTCTTT. This codes for CASSLDWSQAFF. The chain combines TRBV7-8 with TRBJ1-1; no reliable D call. Germline values: CDR1 SGHVS, CDR2 FQNEAQ. The CDR3 extends over 12 amino acids. V shed 1 base and J shed 9 bases, with 9 bases lying between them.

This clone was counted a few times. The chain has TRBV29-1 and TRBJ2-3, with 9 positions matching TRBD2. The CDR3 is made up of 15 amino acids. Per germline, CDR1 SQVTM and CDR2 ANQGSEA. J lost 6 bases, V lost 4 bases, and 11 bases had no gene match. CDR3 amino acids: CSVVKASGALDTQYF. The DNA of the CDR3 is TGCAGCGTTGTAAAGGCTAGCGGGGCTCTTGATACGCAGTATTTT.